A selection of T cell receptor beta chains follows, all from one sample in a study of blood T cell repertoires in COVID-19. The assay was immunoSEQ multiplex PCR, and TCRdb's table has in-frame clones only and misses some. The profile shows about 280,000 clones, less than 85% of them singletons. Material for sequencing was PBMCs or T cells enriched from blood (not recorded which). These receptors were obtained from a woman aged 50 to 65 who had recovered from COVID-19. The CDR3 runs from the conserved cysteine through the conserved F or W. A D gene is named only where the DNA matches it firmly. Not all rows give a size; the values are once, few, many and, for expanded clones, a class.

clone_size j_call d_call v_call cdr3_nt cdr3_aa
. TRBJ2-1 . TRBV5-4 TGTGCCAGCAGCTTGGTTGGGGAGGATGAGCAGTTCTTC CASSLVGEDEQFF
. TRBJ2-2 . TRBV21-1 TGTGCCAGCAGCAAAGGTGGGACAGGGGGAAGCACCGGGGAGCTGTTTTTT CASSKGGTGGSTGELFF
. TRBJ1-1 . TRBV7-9 TGTGCCAGCAGCTTAGGGGTGGGCGACACTGAAGCTTTCTTT CASSLGVGDTEAFF
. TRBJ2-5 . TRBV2 TGTGCCAGCAGTGGTAGGGACTTCCAAGAGACCCAGTACTTC CASSGRDFQETQYF
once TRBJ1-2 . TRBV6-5 TGTGCCAGCACCACGGGGTATGGCTACACCTTC CASTTGYGYTF
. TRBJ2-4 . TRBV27 TGTGCCAGCAGTTTAATATTGGGGGGTTCTGACATTCAGTACTTC CASSLILGGSDIQYF
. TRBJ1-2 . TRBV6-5 TGTGCCAGCAGGGCATCCCCCTATGGCTACACCTTC CASRASPYGYTF
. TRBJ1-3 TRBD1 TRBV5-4 TGTGCCAGCAGCCCTGACAGGGGGGGGTCTGGAAACACCATATATTTT CASSPDRGGSGNTIYF
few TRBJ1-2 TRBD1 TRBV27 TGTGCCAGCAGTCCTTTATTGGACAGGGTTGATGGCTACACCTTC CASSPLLDRVDGYTF
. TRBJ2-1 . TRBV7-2 TGTGCCAGCAGCTTAGTCCCTTCCAATGAGCAGTTCTTC CASSLVPSNEQFF
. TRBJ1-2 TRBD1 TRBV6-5 TGTGCCAGCACCAGAGACAGGGGGCTCTATGGCTACACCTTC CASTRDRGLYGYTF
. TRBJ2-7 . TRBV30 TGTGCCTGGAGGCTCTCTAGCGTGCAGTACTTC CAWRLSSVQYF
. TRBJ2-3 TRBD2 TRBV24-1 TGTGCCACCAGTGATGACGGGACTAGCGGGAGGGCAGATACGCAGTATTTT CATSDDGTSGRADTQYF
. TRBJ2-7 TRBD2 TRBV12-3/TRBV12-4 TGTGCCAGCAGTTCGGGGACGGGGGGAAGGCAGTACTTC CASSSGTGGRQYF